This T cell receptor beta chain was sequenced for a study of identical twins. Overall study results and limits: Findings depended on cross-sectional statistics rather than tracking the same donors. Weaker excess twin sharing was seen among beta out-of-frame sequences. Fewer insertions were carried by abundant cord blood beta clonotypes, but none was seen in memory repertoires.

Only a few counts were recorded for this clonotype. Its antigen remains unknown. Each CDR3 protein is one row after TCRdb ran MiXCR on the 5' RACE reads. The sample yields 200,000 to 250,000 distinct CDR3 sequences, more than 13% seen once. The source material was memory (CD45RO+) T cells sorted from blood. The clonotype originates from a woman younger than 30 in good health.

The CDR3 nucleotides are TGTGCCAGCAGCCAAGTTCGGGGACTCATTAGCTCCTACAATGAGCAGTTCTTC. The encoded protein is CASSQVRGLISSYNEQFF. V is TRBV3-1 and J is TRBJ2-1, with a weak D call TRBD2 (6 bases). Trimming took 1 base from V and 0 from J, leaving 16 bases between them. This CDR3 is 18 amino acids long. Germline assignment: CDR1 LGHDT and CDR2 YNNKEL (reference sequence).